This TCR beta chain was identified during a study of blood T cell repertoires in COVID-19. Overall study: T cells, B-cell-depleted T cells, or PBMCs supplied cDNA or gDNA.

Per the study methods: Amplified reference gene primers provided the basis for estimating nucleated cell counts. Some clones are missing from TCRdb's copy, which holds only in-frame ones; the method was immunoSEQ multiplex PCR. V and J calls and clone size come straight from that table; D and trimming were deduced from the DNA. Of 300,000 to 350,000 clones in the sample, 88% were seen once. Cohort placement rested on clinical history that participants reported themselves. Two negative PCRs, clearance, or symptom resolution characterized the recovered Cohort 3 donors. This CDR3 region has 13 residues. CDR1 is LGHNA, CDR2 YNFKEQ, per germline. V lost 0 bases and J lost 8, with 10 bases in between.

J is TRBJ1-2 and V is TRBV4-2; D gene uncertain. Specimen: PBMCs or T cells enriched from blood (not recorded which). The receptor was derived from a man aged 25 to 40 who had recovered from COVID-19. The CDR3 spells CASSQDSGIGYTF. The CDR3 DNA sequence: TGTGCCAGCAGCCAAGACTCGGGAATCGGCTACACCTTC.